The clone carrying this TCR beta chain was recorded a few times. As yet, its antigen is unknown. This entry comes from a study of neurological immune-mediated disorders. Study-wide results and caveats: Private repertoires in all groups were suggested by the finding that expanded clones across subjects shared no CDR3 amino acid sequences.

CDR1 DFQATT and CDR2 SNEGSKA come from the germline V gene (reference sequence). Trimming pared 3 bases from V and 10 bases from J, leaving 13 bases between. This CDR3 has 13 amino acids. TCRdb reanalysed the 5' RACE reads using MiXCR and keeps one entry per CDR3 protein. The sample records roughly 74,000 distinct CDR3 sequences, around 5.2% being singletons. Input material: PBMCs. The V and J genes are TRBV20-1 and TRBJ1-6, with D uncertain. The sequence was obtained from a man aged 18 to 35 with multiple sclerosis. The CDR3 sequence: CSASYRKESPLHF. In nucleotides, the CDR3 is TGCAGTGCTAGCTATAGAAAGGAATCACCCCTCCACTTT.